This is a list of T cell receptor beta chains from one sample in a study of blood T cell repertoires in COVID-19. Libraries were prepared by immunoSEQ multiplex PCR; TCRdb keeps only in-frame clonotypes and omits some of them. The sample records approximately 350,000 clones, about four fifths being singletons. The sequencing sample was made of PBMCs or T cells enriched from blood (not recorded which). These receptor sequences come from a woman in her forties or fifties who had recovered from COVID-19. Each CDR3 is given with its conserved first and last residue. D genes are given only for firm matches. Not all rows give a size; the values are once, few, many and, for expanded clones, a class.

DNA | CDR3 | size | D | J | length | V
TGTGCCAGCAGCCAGGGAGGGGCGCGGGAAAAACTGTTTTTT | CASSQGGAREKLFF | - | - | TRBJ1-4 | 14 | TRBV3-1/TRBV3-2
TGTGCCAGCAGCCCCTGGCGTCCGTTGCAGGACACTGAAGCTTTCTTT | CASSPWRPLQDTEAFF | - | - | TRBJ1-1 | 16 | TRBV3-1/TRBV3-2
TGTGCCAGCAGCGTAGCGGCAGGTTGGAATTCACCCCTCCACTTT | CASSVAAGWNSPLHF | - | - | TRBJ1-6 | 15 | TRBV9
TGTGCCAGCAGCTTAGCCGGGGGGAACACTGAAGCTTTCTTT | CASSLAGGNTEAFF | - | - | TRBJ1-1 | 14 | TRBV7-2
TGTGCCAGTAGTACGCCGCCCGGGACAGGGTTTCAGCCCCAGCATTTT | CASSTPPGTGFQPQHF | - | TRBD1 | TRBJ1-5 | 16 | TRBV19
TGTGCCACCAGCCGAAACGGACAGGACATCGAAAAACTGTTTTTT | CATSRNGQDIEKLFF | - | TRBD1 | TRBJ1-4 | 15 | TRBV15
TGTGCCAGCAGTTCGCGGGGGGTTGTCAATGAGCAGTTCTTC | CASSSRGVVNEQFF | - | TRBD2 | TRBJ2-1 | 14 | TRBV6-2/TRBV6-3
TGTGCCAGCAGCTTGGGTACAGGCGGTGGCTACACCTTC | CASSLGTGGGYTF | - | - | TRBJ1-2 | 13 | TRBV5-6
TGCAGCGTTGCCTCCTCCGGGACAGGGGGCTCTGAAGCTTTCTTT | CSVASSGTGGSEAFF | - | TRBD1 | TRBJ1-1 | 15 | TRBV29-1
TGTGCCAGCAGCCCCGAGGACAGTTTCTCTGGAAACACCATATATTTT | CASSPEDSFSGNTIYF | - | - | TRBJ1-3 | 16 | TRBV4-2
TGTGCCAGCAGCACTACGCCGACAGACGATGTGAGGTTCTTT | CASSTTPTDDVRFF | - | - | TRBJ1-1 | 14 | TRBV9
TGTGCCAGCAGCCCAACGACAGACACCGGGGAGCTGTTTTTT | CASSPTTDTGELFF | - | - | TRBJ2-2 | 14 | TRBV7-9
TGTGCCAGTAGTATGGTAGGGAGAGATCAGCCCCAGCATTTT | CASSMVGRDQPQHF | few | - | TRBJ1-5 | 14 | TRBV19
TGTGCCAGCAGCTCCCCGGGGACAGGGGTCAACGAGCAGTACTTC | CASSSPGTGVNEQYF | - | TRBD1 | TRBJ2-7 | 15 | TRBV7-3
TGTGCCAGCAGTGCCACTAAATCGGAAAAAGAGACCCAGTACTTC | CASSATKSEKETQYF | - | - | TRBJ2-5 | 15 | TRBV6-2/TRBV6-3
TGTGCCAGCAGCAGCCTAGACGGCTACACCTTC | CASSSLDGYTF | - | - | TRBJ1-2 | 11 | TRBV5-6
TGCGCCAGCAGCCCGGACCCACAGGGGGCGGATGAAAAACTGTTTTTT | CASSPDPQGADEKLFF | - | TRBD1 | TRBJ1-4 | 16 | TRBV5-1
TGTGCCAGCAGCAACAGGGGACTCTATGGCTACACCTTC | CASSNRGLYGYTF | - | TRBD1 | TRBJ1-2 | 13 | TRBV12-3/TRBV12-4
TGTGCCAGCAGCTCACAAGGGACAGGGGTGGCCAAAAACATTCAGTACTTC | CASSSQGTGVAKNIQYF | - | TRBD1 | TRBJ2-4 | 17 | TRBV7-9
TGTGCCATCAGTGACACCTCTAGTGGCTACACCTTC | CAISDTSSGYTF | - | - | TRBJ1-2 | 12 | TRBV10-3
TGCGCCAGCAGCCAACACAGGGGATCTAATGAAAAACTGTTTTTT | CASSQHRGSNEKLFF | - | TRBD1 | TRBJ1-4 | 15 | TRBV4-1
TGTGCCAGCAGCTTATCGGGCTACGAGCAGTACTTC | CASSLSGYEQYF | once | - | TRBJ2-7 | 12 | TRBV11-1
TGTGCCTGGAGTACCGGGGGACTCTATGGCTACACCTTC | CAWSTGGLYGYTF | - | - | TRBJ1-2 | 13 | TRBV30
TGTGCCAGCAGCGCCCGACAGGGTGTAGTTTCACCCCTCCACTTT | CASSARQGVVSPLHF | many | TRBD1 | TRBJ1-6 | 15 | TRBV5-5
TGCAGCGGACAACTTAACACTGAAGCTTTCTTT | CSGQLNTEAFF | - | - | TRBJ1-1 | 11 | TRBV20-1
TGTGCCAGCAGCTTCAGGCCTAGCGGGGGGCAAAGCTCCTACGAGCAGTACTTC | CASSFRPSGGQSSYEQYF | many | TRBD2 | TRBJ2-7 | 18 | TRBV7-9
TGTGCCAGCAGCTGGAAAACTAGCGGGGCGAACACCGGGGAGCTGTTTTTT | CASSWKTSGANTGELFF | - | TRBD2 | TRBJ2-2 | 17 | TRBV5-6
TGTGCCAGCAGTTTATCCAGCGGGAGGACCTACAATGAGCAGTTCTTC | CASSLSSGRTYNEQFF | few | TRBD2 | TRBJ2-1 | 16 | TRBV27
TGTGCCAGCAGCCAATACCCTGGGTCGGGAGTTAATGAGCAGTTCTTC | CASSQYPGSGVNEQFF | - | - | TRBJ2-1 | 16 | TRBV28
TGTGCCAGCAGCTTGGTTGGGAGCGGATTCTATGGCTACACCTTC | CASSLVGSGFYGYTF | - | - | TRBJ1-2 | 15 | TRBV5-4
TGTGCCAGCAGCCCCATTAGCGGGGCCTACAATGAGCAGTTCTTC | CASSPISGAYNEQFF | - | TRBD2 | TRBJ2-1 | 15 | TRBV11-2
TGTGCCAGCAGCTTTAGCGGAGAAGAGACCCAGTACTTC | CASSFSGEETQYF | - | - | TRBJ2-5 | 13 | TRBV11-3
TGTGCCAGCAGTCGGACAGGGGGCTATGGCTACACCTTC | CASSRTGGYGYTF | - | TRBD1 | TRBJ1-2 | 13 | TRBV25-1
TGTGCCAGCGTAAACAGGGTTACTGGGGCCAACGTCCTGACTTTC | CASVNRVTGANVLTF | - | - | TRBJ2-6 | 15 | TRBV19
TGTGCCAGCAGCTTAGCGGACAGTAGCTCCTACGAGCAGTACTTC | CASSLADSSSYEQYF | few | - | TRBJ2-7 | 15 | TRBV7-2
TGTGCCACCAGCATTCCTCCTTACGAGCAGTACTTC | CATSIPPYEQYF | once | - | TRBJ2-7 | 12 | TRBV15
TGCGCCAGCTTCCGAGGGACAGGCGAGCCGGAGACCCAGTACTTC | CASFRGTGEPETQYF | - | TRBD1 | TRBJ2-5 | 15 | TRBV5-1
TGTGCCAGCAGCTTAGTAGACTCGACAGAAGATAGCAATCAGCCCCAGCATTTT | CASSLVDSTEDSNQPQHF | - | - | TRBJ1-5 | 18 | TRBV11-3
TGTGCCAGCGGAAGCGGGGGGCCTCCCTACAATGAGCAGTTCTTC | CASGSGGPPYNEQFF | once | TRBD2 | TRBJ2-1 | 15 | TRBV11-2
TGTGCCACCAGCAGAGGGACAGTGGACTACGAGCAGTACTTC | CATSRGTVDYEQYF | - | - | TRBJ2-7 | 14 | TRBV15
TGTGCCAGCAGCCTCGGACAGTTAGACACTGAAGCTTTCTTT | CASSLGQLDTEAFF | - | - | TRBJ1-1 | 14 | TRBV7-3
TGTGCCAGCAGCCCGACAGGGTTTGGGGCCAACGTCCTGACTTTC | CASSPTGFGANVLTF | - | TRBD1 | TRBJ2-6 | 15 | TRBV27
TGTGCCAGCAGAAAAGGCGGCACTGAAGCTTTCTTT | CASRKGGTEAFF | - | - | TRBJ1-1 | 12 | TRBV7-9
TGCGCCAGCAGCTCGTTACGGACAGGGCTGAACACTGAAGCTTTCTTT | CASSSLRTGLNTEAFF | - | TRBD1 | TRBJ1-1 | 16 | TRBV5-1
TGCGCCAGCAGCTTGCATCCGGAGAATGAGCAGTTCTTC | CASSLHPENEQFF | few | - | TRBJ2-1 | 13 | TRBV5-1
TGTGCCATCAGACCAAACTCGGGACTAGCGGAATCCTACAATGAGCAGTTCTTC | CAIRPNSGLAESYNEQFF | - | TRBD2 | TRBJ2-1 | 18 | TRBV10-3
TGTGCCAGCAAAGGGGGCCGGGGGGGTCTCACAGCTAACTATGGCTACACCTTC | CASKGGRGGLTANYGYTF | once | TRBD1 | TRBJ1-2 | 18 | TRBV27
TGTGCCAGCAGCTTAAAAGGACAGGGGGCCCTCGGTACTGAAGCTTTCTTT | CASSLKGQGALGTEAFF | - | TRBD1 | TRBJ1-1 | 17 | TRBV7-2
TGTGCCTGGTCGGTTAACTATGGCTACACCTTC | CAWSVNYGYTF | - | - | TRBJ1-2 | 11 | TRBV30
TGTGCCAGTTCTCGACTAGCTCAGCAGTTCTTC | CASSRLAQQFF | - | TRBD2 | TRBJ2-1 | 11 | TRBV19
TGTGCCAGCAGCCATGGGGAGGGGGGCGCCTATGGCTACACCTTC | CASSHGEGGAYGYTF | few | - | TRBJ1-2 | 15 | TRBV4-2
TGTGCCAGCAGCCGAAGGGAAAACCGGGATGAAGCTTTCTTT | CASSRRENRDEAFF | - | - | TRBJ1-1 | 14 | TRBV4-2
TGTGCCAGCAGCCAAGATGCGGGGGTCAATTACGAGCAGTACTTC | CASSQDAGVNYEQYF | - | TRBD2 | TRBJ2-7 | 15 | TRBV4-2
TGTGCCAGCAGCCAAGGGATTGGCGGGTCAGGCTACACCTTC | CASSQGIGGSGYTF | - | - | TRBJ1-2 | 14 | TRBV3-1/TRBV3-2
TGTGCCAGTACCCACCGGGACAGGGGGACTAGCAATCAGCCCCAGCATTTT | CASTHRDRGTSNQPQHF | - | TRBD1 | TRBJ1-5 | 17 | TRBV19
TGTGCCAGCAGCGGTGGAACTAACTCCCGCGATGAGCAGTACTTC | CASSGGTNSRDEQYF | - | - | TRBJ2-7 | 15 | TRBV5-4
TGTGCCTGGAGTGGCGGGGGGGCTGGCTATGGCTACACCTTC | CAWSGGGAGYGYTF | - | - | TRBJ1-2 | 14 | TRBV30